The clone carrying this TCR beta chain was observed at least ten times. The antigen remains undetermined. This entry belongs to a study of T cells after yellow fever vaccination. V shed 0 bases and J 4 bases; nucleotides not matched to a gene: 3. The CDR3 length is 14 residues. From germline, CDR1 is SGHRS and CDR2 YFSETQ. TCRdb analysed the 5' RACE reads with MiXCR anew, one entry per CDR3 protein. The repertoire holds 200,000 to 300,000 distinct CDR3 sequences, with roughly 6.8% as singletons. Overall study results and limits: When the response was secondary, it was weaker but reached its peak faster, day 5 versus 15. Post-booster repertoires contained most primary-vaccination clones again (about 96% CD4, about 90% CD8).

This chain uses TRBV5-1 with TRBJ2-7, with 8 bases fitting TRBD2. Sequencing was performed on CD4+ T cells sorted from PBMCs, taken on the day of the yellow fever booster vaccination. The receptor comes from a man aged 25-45 years who received the YFV17D yellow fever vaccine. CDR3 coding DNA: TGCGCCAGCAGCTTGGGGACTAGCTCATACGAGCAGTACTTC. Protein sequence: CASSLGTSSYEQYF.